A selection of T cell receptor beta chains follows, all from one sample in a study of monozygotic twins with inflammatory bowel disease. From its re-call of the 5' RACE reads, TCRdb lists each CDR3 protein once, without DNA. This sample's table reports around 410,000 distinct CDR3 sequences. The specimen was blood. The receptors derive from a human donor with ulcerative colitis or Crohn's disease, or a healthy co-twin of an affected twin (not recorded which). The CDR3 runs from the conserved cysteine through the conserved F or W. Fields, in order: J gene, V gene, CDR3 protein.

TRBJ2-1 TRBV30 CAWNAGAYNEQFF
TRBJ2-5 TRBV11-1 CASSGRLPASGVQETQYF
TRBJ2-1 TRBV7-9 CASSSVDRADYEQFF
TRBJ1-2 TRBV20-1 CSARDLTVTYNYGYTF
TRBJ2-5 TRBV5-5 CASGSEGGRNGKTQYF
TRBJ2-1 TRBV20-1 CSALGLAGAPLNEQFF
TRBJ1-2 TRBV12-3/TRBV12-4 CASSLPGQAGYGYTF
TRBJ2-1 TRBV13 CASSPQGRLYNEQFF
TRBJ2-1 TRBV29-1 CSVDGGGRNEQFF
TRBJ1-5 TRBV3-1 CASGHSGDQPQHF
TRBJ1-5 TRBV18 CASSPPWDNQPQHF
TRBJ1-2 TRBV2 CASRTDGLNYGYTF
TRBJ2-1 TRBV28 CASSSQDRVGHNEQFF
TRBJ1-1 TRBV5-1 CASSQGGGQLAEAFF
TRBJ2-2 TRBV5-4 CASSLGVAVTGELFF
TRBJ1-4 TRBV6-1 CASSEGTGARANEKLFF
TRBJ2-7 TRBV7-2 CASSLDVGGFYEQYF
TRBJ2-1 TRBV9 CASSVETYNEQFF
TRBJ2-7 TRBV12-3/TRBV12-4 CASARDGRSYEQYF
TRBJ1-1 TRBV6-1 CATRAQGGLMNTEAFF
TRBJ2-7 TRBV5-4 CASSLRLAGGHEQYF
TRBJ1-1 TRBV29-1 CSVAPGPSGTEAFF
TRBJ2-6 TRBV5-5 CASSLLLMSTSGANVLTF
TRBJ2-3 TRBV21-1 CASSKALSAGGSTDTQYF